These T cell receptor beta chains were read from a single sample in a study of CD8+CD57+ T cells in acquired aplastic anemia. In TCRdb, the reads were re-called with MiXCR into one record per CDR3 protein. The sample carries about 130,000 distinct CDR3 sequences, roughly 50% recorded once. The source material was sorted CD4+, CD8+, or CD8+CD57+ T cells (not recorded which) from PBMCs. The source of these receptors is a human donor in good health, serving as a control. Each CDR3 is given with its conserved first and last residue. D genes are given only for firm matches. Some rows have no size entry. The others give once, few or many, or a class for an expanded clone.

TGTGCCAGCAGCGCAGGACGGGCCTGGAATTCACCCCTCCACTTT,CASSAGRAWNSPLHF,-,TRBJ1-6,TRBV7-6,-
TGCGCCAGCAGTGAGTCGGAGGGGGGCCAGCCCCAGCATTTT,CASSESEGGQPQHF,-,TRBJ1-5,TRBV10-2,few
TGCGCCAGCAGCCAAGATCCCCGGGGGAGTGGCTACACCTTC,CASSQDPRGSGYTF,-,TRBJ1-2,TRBV4-3,many
TGCGCCAGCAGCTTGGAGTTGTCTAGCGGGACTAGCACAGATACGCAGTATTTT,CASSLELSSGTSTDTQYF,TRBD2,TRBJ2-3,TRBV5-1,many
TGTGCCAGTAGTAGCCCTCGGCGGGGGGCGAACAATGAGCAGTTCTTC,CASSSPRRGANNEQFF,TRBD2,TRBJ2-1,TRBV19,many
TGCAGTGCCCAGGGAAGGACAGGCCGGGGTGGCGAGCAGTACTTC,CSAQGRTGRGGEQYF,TRBD1,TRBJ2-7,TRBV20-1,-
TGTGCCAGCAGCTTAAACGCGGCCGCCGGCGGGGAGCTGTTTTTT,CASSLNAAAGGELFF,-,TRBJ2-2,TRBV7-3,many
TGTGCCAGCAGCCAAGGAACAGTCTTGGGCTATGGCTACACCTTC,CASSQGTVLGYGYTF,-,TRBJ1-2,TRBV3-1,many
TGCGCCAGTACAGGGGCTGGGGCCAACGTCCTGACTTTC,CASTGAGANVLTF,TRBD1,TRBJ2-6,TRBV5-1,-
TGTGCCAGCAGCTTCAGGGGCACGGGCATCCTCTACGAGCAGTACTTC,CASSFRGTGILYEQYF,-,TRBJ2-7,TRBV11-2,many
TGTGCCAGCAGCCCTAAACCGGGGGGATCCTCCTACGAGCAGTACTTC,CASSPKPGGSSYEQYF,TRBD2,TRBJ2-7,TRBV7-4,-
TGTGCCAGCAGCTTAGTCAGGAACACTGAAGCTTTCTTT,CASSLVRNTEAFF,-,TRBJ1-1,TRBV7-9,many
TGTGCCAGCAGCTTAGGATCTAGGACTGAAGCTTTCTTT,CASSLGSRTEAFF,-,TRBJ1-1,TRBV7-2,many
TGTGCCAGCAGTGCCACGCCAGGGGTTGGGACAGATACGCAGTATTTT,CASSATPGVGTDTQYF,-,TRBJ2-3,TRBV6-1,-
TGTGCCAGCAGTTACTCGAGACAGGGGTTTCAGCCCCAGCATTTT,CASSYSRQGFQPQHF,TRBD1,TRBJ1-5,TRBV6-5,many
TGTGCCAGCAAAGGCGCTGTCGGGGAGACCCAGTACTTC,CASKGAVGETQYF,-,TRBJ2-5,TRBV27,-
TGTGCCATCAGTAGTAACCGGGACAGGGACCAAGAGACCCAGTACTTC,CAISSNRDRDQETQYF,TRBD1,TRBJ2-5,TRBV10-3,-
TGCAGTGCCGGAAGGGGAGGCGATGAGCAGTTCTTC,CSAGRGGDEQFF,-,TRBJ2-1,TRBV20-1,many
TGTGCCAGCAGTAAACAACAGGGGTTAAACACTGAAGCTTTCTTT,CASSKQQGLNTEAFF,TRBD1,TRBJ1-1,TRBV5-5,many
TGTGCCAGCAGTTACTCGCTTGGGACAGGGTTTGCCGGTGATCGCTTTCCTGGCTACACCTTC,CASSYSLGTGFAGDRFPGYTF,TRBD1,TRBJ1-2,TRBV6-2/TRBV6-3,-
TGTGCCAGCAGCGCCCCAGGGGGCACAGATACGCAGTATTTT,CASSAPGGTDTQYF,-,TRBJ2-3,TRBV9,many
TGTGCCATCAGGGACAGTACTGACAATGAGCAGTTCTTC,CAIRDSTDNEQFF,-,TRBJ2-1,TRBV10-3,-
TGCGCCAGCAGCCCGCGAGAAGGATCACCCCTCCACTTT,CASSPREGSPLHF,-,TRBJ1-6,TRBV4-3,few
TGTGCCAGCTCACCACCGGGTCGGGAGGGGTACGAGCAGTACTTC,CASSPPGREGYEQYF,TRBD2,TRBJ2-7,TRBV18,many
TGCAGTGCTAGGAAGACAGGGATTGAAGCTTTCTTT,CSARKTGIEAFF,TRBD1,TRBJ1-1,TRBV20-1,few
TGCAGCGGGGGGACAGGGGAAGGGTCTGAAGCTTTCTTT,CSGGTGEGSEAFF,TRBD1,TRBJ1-1,TRBV29-1,many
TGTGCCATCAGCACAGGGGACAGGAGGTACGAGCAGTACTTC,CAISTGDRRYEQYF,TRBD1,TRBJ2-7,TRBV10-3,-
TGCGCCAGCAGCCCCGCCCCACCCCTCACCGGGGAGCTGTTTTTT,CASSPAPPLTGELFF,-,TRBJ2-2,TRBV5-1,many
TGTGCCAGCAGTGGGGGGGGGGCCCTACCGAGCTCCTATAATTCACCCCTCCACTTT,CASSGGGALPSSYNSPLHF,-,TRBJ1-6,TRBV25-1,many
TGCAGTGCTAGAGACGGGCGGGGGGGCACAGATACGCAGTATTTT,CSARDGRGGTDTQYF,TRBD2,TRBJ2-3,TRBV20-1,-
TGCGGTGCTAGGGTGGGGGGGGTCAGCAATGAGCAGTTCTTC,CGARVGGVSNEQFF,TRBD2,TRBJ2-1,TRBV20-1,-
TGTGCCAGCAGTTTGGGGACTAGCGGGGGGCAAGAGCAGTACTTC,CASSLGTSGGQEQYF,TRBD2,TRBJ2-7,TRBV12-3/TRBV12-4,-
TGTGCCAGCAGCTTACTAGGCCTAGCCAAAAACATTCAGTACTTC,CASSLLGLAKNIQYF,-,TRBJ2-4,TRBV11-2,-
TGTGCCACCAGCAGGACAGGGGCCGGAAGGACTTTCTACGAGCAGTACTTC,CATSRTGAGRTFYEQYF,TRBD1,TRBJ2-7,TRBV15,few
TGTGCCAGCAGTCCACTTCCGGGAGTTTGGCAGTTCTTC,CASSPLPGVWQFF,-,TRBJ2-1,TRBV12-3/TRBV12-4,many
TGTGCCACCAGTGTTGCAGGGGGCGGCGGCTACACCTTC,CATSVAGGGGYTF,TRBD1,TRBJ1-2,TRBV24-1,-
TGTGCCAGCAGCAGGTCGGGGGAGCTGCTTTTT,CASSRSGELLF,-,TRBJ2-2,TRBV7-2,-
TGCAGTGCAGCCGGGACTAGCGGGGGGTCCTACGAGCAGTACTTC,CSAAGTSGGSYEQYF,TRBD2,TRBJ2-7,TRBV20-1,-
TGTGCCAGCAGCGCGTACACAGATACGCAGTATTTT,CASSAYTDTQYF,-,TRBJ2-3,TRBV3-1,many
TGTGCCAGCAGCCCAGTCCGCGAGAGGACTCTTCCCTCCTATGGCTACACCTTC,CASSPVRERTLPSYGYTF,-,TRBJ1-2,TRBV6-1,many
TGTGCCAGCAGACTAGGGACAGTCGATCAGCCCCAGCATTTT,CASRLGTVDQPQHF,TRBD1,TRBJ1-5,TRBV2,-
TGTGCCACCAGTGGGGGCCCCGACCAAGAGACCCAGTACTTC,CATSGGPDQETQYF,-,TRBJ2-5,TRBV24-1,few
TGTGCCAGCTCAGACCGACAGGGCCTTGGCTATGGCTACACCTTC,CASSDRQGLGYGYTF,TRBD1,TRBJ1-2,TRBV18,few
TGTGCCACCAGTGACAGGAGGGGGACTGAAGCTTTCTTT,CATSDRRGTEAFF,-,TRBJ1-1,TRBV24-1,medium-sized
TGTGCCAGCAGTGAACGCGACAGGAACACTGAAGCTTTCTTT,CASSERDRNTEAFF,-,TRBJ1-1,TRBV2,-
TGCAGCGTAGCCGGGACGTCTCGGGGGGGCCGAGAGACCCAGTACTTC,CSVAGTSRGGRETQYF,TRBD2,TRBJ2-5,TRBV29-1,-
TGCGCCAGCAGCTTGGGTAGCGGGGGGTACAATGAGCAGTTCTTC,CASSLGSGGYNEQFF,TRBD2,TRBJ2-1,TRBV5-1,many
TGCAGTGCTAGAGATTTTGGAGAAGAGACCCAGTACTTC,CSARDFGEETQYF,-,TRBJ2-5,TRBV20-1,-
TGTGCCACCAGTGCGACAGACTACACCGGGGAGCTGTTTTTT,CATSATDYTGELFF,-,TRBJ2-2,TRBV24-1,-
TGTGCCAGCAGCTTATCAGCAGATACGCAGTATTTT,CASSLSADTQYF,-,TRBJ2-3,TRBV7-2,-
TGCAGTGCCAAGCGGGGGGGGCAGGATACGCAGTATTTT,CSAKRGGQDTQYF,TRBD2,TRBJ2-3,TRBV20-1,-
TGCGCCAGCAGCCAAGCCTACCTCTCAGGGGGCAATCAGCCCCAGCATTTT,CASSQAYLSGGNQPQHF,-,TRBJ1-5,TRBV4-1,many
TGTGCCACCAGCAGAGCCGTGCAGGGATCCGAGCAGTACTTC,CATSRAVQGSEQYF,-,TRBJ2-7,TRBV7-3,-
TGCGGCGTTGACGGTCTGGTGGATGAGCAGCTCTTC,CGVDGLVDEQLF,-,TRBJ2-1,TRBV29-1,many
TGTGCCAGCAGCTGGACAGGGGGGACTAGCGGACAAAATACGCAGTATTTT,CASSWTGGTSGQNTQYF,-,TRBJ2-3,TRBV5-4,-
TGTGCCAGCAATCGGGATTACAATGAGCAGTTCTTC,CASNRDYNEQFF,-,TRBJ2-1,TRBV9,many
TGCGCCAGCAGTTTGGGAACAGGGGGCGCATACAAAGATACGCAGTATTTT,CASSLGTGGAYKDTQYF,TRBD1,TRBJ2-3,TRBV5-1,many
TGCAGTGCTTGGGACAGGGGGCTAGAGACCCAGTACTTC,CSAWDRGLETQYF,TRBD1,TRBJ2-5,TRBV20-1,-
TGTGCCAGCAGTCCACCCCCCACTATAGGATTCGTGCAGTATTTT,CASSPPPTIGFVQYF,-,TRBJ2-3,TRBV6-1,many